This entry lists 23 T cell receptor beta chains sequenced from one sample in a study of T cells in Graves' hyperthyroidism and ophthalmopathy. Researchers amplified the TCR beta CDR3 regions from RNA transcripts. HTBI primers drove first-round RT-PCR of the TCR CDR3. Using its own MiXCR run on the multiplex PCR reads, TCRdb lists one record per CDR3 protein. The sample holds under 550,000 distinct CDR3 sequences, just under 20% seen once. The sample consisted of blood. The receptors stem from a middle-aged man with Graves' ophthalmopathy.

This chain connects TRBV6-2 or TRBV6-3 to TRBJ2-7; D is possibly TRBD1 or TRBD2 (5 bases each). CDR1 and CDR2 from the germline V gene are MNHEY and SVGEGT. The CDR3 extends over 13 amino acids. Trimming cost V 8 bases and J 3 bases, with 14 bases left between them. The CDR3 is CASEARDRYEQYF. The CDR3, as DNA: TGTGCCAGCGAGGCACGGGACCGCTACGAGCAGTACTTC.

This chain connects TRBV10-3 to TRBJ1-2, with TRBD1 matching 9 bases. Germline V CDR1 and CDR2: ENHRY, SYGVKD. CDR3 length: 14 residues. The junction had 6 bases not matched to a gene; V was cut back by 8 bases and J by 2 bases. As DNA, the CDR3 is TGTGCCATCGGGACAGGGAAAAACAACTATGGCTACACCTTC. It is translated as CAIGTGKNNYGYTF.

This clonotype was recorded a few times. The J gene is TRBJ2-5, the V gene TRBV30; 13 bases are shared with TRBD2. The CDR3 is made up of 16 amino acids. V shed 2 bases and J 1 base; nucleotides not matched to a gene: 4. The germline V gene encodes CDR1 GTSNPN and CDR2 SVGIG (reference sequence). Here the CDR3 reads CAWSNGLAGAQETQYF. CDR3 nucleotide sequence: TGTGCCTGGAGTAACGGACTAGCGGGGGCCCAAGAGACCCAGTACTTC.

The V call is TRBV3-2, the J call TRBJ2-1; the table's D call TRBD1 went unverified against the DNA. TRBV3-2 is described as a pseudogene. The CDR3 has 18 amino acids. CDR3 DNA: TGTGCCAGCAGCCAAGGCCCGAACAGGGGACGCCCCTACAATGAGCAGTTCTTC. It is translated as CASSQGPNRGRPYNEQFF.

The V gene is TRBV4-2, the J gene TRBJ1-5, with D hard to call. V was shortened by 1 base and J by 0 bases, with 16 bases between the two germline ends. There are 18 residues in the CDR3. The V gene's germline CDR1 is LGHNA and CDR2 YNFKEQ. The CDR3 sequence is CASSQGLPAGYSNQPQHF. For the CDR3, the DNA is TGTGCCAGCAGCCAAGGACTCCCCGCGGGTTATAGCAATCAGCCCCAGCATTTT.

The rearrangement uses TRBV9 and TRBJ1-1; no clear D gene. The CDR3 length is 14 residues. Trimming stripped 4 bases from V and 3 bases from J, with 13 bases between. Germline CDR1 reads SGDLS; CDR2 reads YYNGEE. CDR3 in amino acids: CASSPYPQDTEAFF. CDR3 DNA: TGTGCCAGCAGCCCCTATCCGCAGGACACTGAAGCTTTCTTT.

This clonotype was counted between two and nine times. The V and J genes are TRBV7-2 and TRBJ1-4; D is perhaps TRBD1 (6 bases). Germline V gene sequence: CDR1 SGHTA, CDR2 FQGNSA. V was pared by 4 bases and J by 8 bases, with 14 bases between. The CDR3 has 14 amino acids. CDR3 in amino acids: CASSWNRVGEKLFF. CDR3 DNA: TGTGCCAGCAGCTGGAACAGGGTGGGGGAAAAACTGTTTTTT. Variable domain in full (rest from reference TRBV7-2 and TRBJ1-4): GAGVSQSPSNKVTEKGKDVELRCDPISGHTALYWYRQSLGQGLEFLIYFQGNSAPDKSGLPSDRFSAERTGGSVSTLTIQRTQQEDSAVYLCASSWNRVGEKLFFGSGTQLSVL.

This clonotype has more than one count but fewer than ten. The CDR3 reads CASSVGHLGTDTQYF. The DNA of the CDR3 is TGTGCCAGCAGCGTAGGACATCTTGGCACAGATACGCAGTATTTT. The genes are TRBV9 and TRBJ2-3; D unclear. The CDR3 covers 15 residues. Germline V CDR1 and CDR2: SGDLS, YYNGEE. V was shortened by 0 bases and J by 1 base, with 9 bases between the two germline ends.

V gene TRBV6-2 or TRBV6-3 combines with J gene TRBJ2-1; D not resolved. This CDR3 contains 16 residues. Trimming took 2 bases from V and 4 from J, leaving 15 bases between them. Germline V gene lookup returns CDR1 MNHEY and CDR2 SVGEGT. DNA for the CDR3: TGTGCCAGCAGTTACGAAGCGCCCCCCCTATACAATGAGCAGTTCTTC. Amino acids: CASSYEAPPLYNEQFF.

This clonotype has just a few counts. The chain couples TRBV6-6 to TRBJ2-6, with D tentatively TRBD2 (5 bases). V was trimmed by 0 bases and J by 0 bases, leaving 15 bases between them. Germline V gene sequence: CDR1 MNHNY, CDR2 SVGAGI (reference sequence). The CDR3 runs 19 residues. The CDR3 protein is CASSYSARLHLSGANVLTF. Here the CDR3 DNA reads TGTGCCAGCAGTTACTCGGCTAGACTACACCTCTCTGGGGCCAACGTCCTGACTTTC.

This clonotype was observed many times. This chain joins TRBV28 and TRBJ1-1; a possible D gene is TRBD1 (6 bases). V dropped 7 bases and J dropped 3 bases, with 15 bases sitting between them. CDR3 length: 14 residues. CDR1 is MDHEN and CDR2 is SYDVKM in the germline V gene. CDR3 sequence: CASNPGERYTEAFF. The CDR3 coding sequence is TGTGCCAGCAACCCAGGGGAGAGGTACACTGAAGCTTTCTTT.

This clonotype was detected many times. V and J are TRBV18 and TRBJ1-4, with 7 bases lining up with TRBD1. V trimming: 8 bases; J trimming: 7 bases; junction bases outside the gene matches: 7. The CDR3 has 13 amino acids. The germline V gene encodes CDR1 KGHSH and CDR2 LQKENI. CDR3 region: CASPRGVGEKLFF. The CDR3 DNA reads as TGTGCCAGCCCCAGGGGGGTAGGTGAAAAACTGTTTTTT. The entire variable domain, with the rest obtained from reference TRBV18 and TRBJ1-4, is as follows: NAGVMQNPRHLVRRRGQEARLRCSPMKGHSHVYWYRQLPEEGLKFMVYLQKENIIDESGMPKERFSAEFPKEGPSILRIQQVVRGDSAAYFCASPRGVGEKLFFGSGTQLSVL.

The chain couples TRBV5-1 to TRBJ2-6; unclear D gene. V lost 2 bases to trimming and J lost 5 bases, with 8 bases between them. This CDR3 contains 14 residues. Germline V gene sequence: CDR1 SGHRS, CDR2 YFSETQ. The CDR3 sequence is CASSFPNRANVLTF. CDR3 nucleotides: TGCGCCAGCAGCTTTCCCAACCGGGCCAACGTCCTGACTTTC.

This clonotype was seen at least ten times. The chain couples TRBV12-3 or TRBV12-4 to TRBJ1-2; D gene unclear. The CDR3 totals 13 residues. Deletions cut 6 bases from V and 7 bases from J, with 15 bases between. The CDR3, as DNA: TGTGCCAGCAGCCCCTCACATAAGGCTGGCTACACCTTC. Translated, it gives CASSPSHKAGYTF.

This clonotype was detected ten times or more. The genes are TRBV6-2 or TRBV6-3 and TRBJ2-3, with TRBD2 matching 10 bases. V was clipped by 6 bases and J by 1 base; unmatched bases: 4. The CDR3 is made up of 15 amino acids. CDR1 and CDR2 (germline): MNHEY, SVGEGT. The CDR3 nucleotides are TGTGCCAGCAGGGCCACTAGCGGGGGCACAGATACGCAGTATTTT. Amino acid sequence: CASRATSGGTDTQYF.

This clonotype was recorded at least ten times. The CDR3 nucleotides read TGTGCCAGCAGCCCTCGACAGGGCTTGCCTTACAATGAGCAGTTCTTC. This translates into CASSPRQGLPYNEQFF. The chain joins TRBV11-2 to TRBJ2-1; the match to TRBD1 covers 7 bases. V lost 5 bases, J lost 4 bases, and 11 bases stayed unmatched. Germline assignment: CDR1 SGHAT and CDR2 FQNNGV. The CDR3 loop spans 16 amino acids.

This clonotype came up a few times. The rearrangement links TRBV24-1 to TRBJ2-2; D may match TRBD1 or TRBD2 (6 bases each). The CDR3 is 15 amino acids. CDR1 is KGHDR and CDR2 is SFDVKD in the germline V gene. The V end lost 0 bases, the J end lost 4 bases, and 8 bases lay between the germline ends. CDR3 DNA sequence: TGTGCCACCAGTGATTTGGAGGGGGGCACCGGGGAGCTGTTTTTT. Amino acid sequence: CATSDLEGGTGELFF.

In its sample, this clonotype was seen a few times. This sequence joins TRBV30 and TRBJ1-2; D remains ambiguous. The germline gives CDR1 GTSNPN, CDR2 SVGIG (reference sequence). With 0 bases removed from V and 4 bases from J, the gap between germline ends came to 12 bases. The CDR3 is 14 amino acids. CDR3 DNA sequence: TGTGCCTGGAGTGTACTCGAAAGCGGCTATGGCTACACCTTC. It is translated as CAWSVLESGYGYTF.

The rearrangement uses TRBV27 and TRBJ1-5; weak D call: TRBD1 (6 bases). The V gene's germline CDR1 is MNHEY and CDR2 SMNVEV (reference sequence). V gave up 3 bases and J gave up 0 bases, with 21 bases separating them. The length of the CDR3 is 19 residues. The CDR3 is CASSFQGRSLHYSNQPQHF. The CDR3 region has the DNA TGTGCCAGCAGTTTTCAGGGGCGGTCCCTGCATTATAGCAATCAGCCCCAGCATTTT.

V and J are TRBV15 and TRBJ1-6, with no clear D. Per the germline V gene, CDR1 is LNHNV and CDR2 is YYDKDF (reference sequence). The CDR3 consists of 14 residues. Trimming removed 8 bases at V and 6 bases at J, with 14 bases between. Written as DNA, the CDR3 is TGTGCCACCCGCCCTCGGGCAAGTAATTCACCCCTCCACTTT. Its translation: CATRPRASNSPLHF.

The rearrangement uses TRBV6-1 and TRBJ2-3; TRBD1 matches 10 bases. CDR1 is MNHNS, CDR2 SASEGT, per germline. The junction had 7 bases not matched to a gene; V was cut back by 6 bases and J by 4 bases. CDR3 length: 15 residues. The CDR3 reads CASRPGTGDSDTQYF. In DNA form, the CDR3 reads TGTGCCAGCAGACCCGGGACAGGGGATTCAGATACGCAGTATTTT.

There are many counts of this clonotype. The CDR3 region is CASSTPGPRSGQETQYF. In nucleotides, the CDR3 is TGTGCCAGCAGTACGCCGGGACCCAGGTCGGGACAAGAGACCCAGTACTTC. The rearrangement links TRBV6-1 to TRBJ2-5; D is perhaps TRBD1 or TRBD2 (5 bases each). The CDR3 covers 17 residues. Looked up from germline, CDR1 is MNHNS and CDR2 is SASEGT. V was clipped by 5 bases and J by 2 bases, with 21 bases between them.

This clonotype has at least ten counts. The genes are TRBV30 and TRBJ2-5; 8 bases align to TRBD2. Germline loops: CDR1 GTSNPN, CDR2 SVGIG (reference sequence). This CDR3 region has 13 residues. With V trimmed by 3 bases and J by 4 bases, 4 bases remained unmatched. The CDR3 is CAWSGGGPETQYF. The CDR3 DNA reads TGTGCCTGGAGCGGGGGGGGCCCAGAGACCCAGTACTTC.